This T cell receptor beta chain was sequenced for a study of PD-1 blockade in classical Hodgkin lymphoma. Overall study results and limits: Before treatment, complete responders showed about the same diversity as newly diagnosed patients. Healthy donors were reported to have higher baseline TCR diversity than newly diagnosed patients. What drove the repertoire differences, possibly disease activity or prior therapy, has not been defined.

As regards this clone: Its antigen is still unknown.

Germline V lookup: CDR1 DFQATT, CDR2 SNEGSKA (reference sequence). The CDR3 spans 11 residues. Sequencing was performed with immunoSEQ multiplex PCR; in TCRdb, only in-frame clones are kept and a portion is missing. This table has approximately 9,000 clones, around 79% appearing once. Time point meaning: cycle 4 day 1 (C4D1), after 6 weeks of nivolumab. Brentuximab vedotin exposure varied among the patients, all of whom had relapsed after autologous stem cell transplantation. Researchers report purifying CD4+ T cells from thawed PBMCs by magnetic negative selection. The starting material was CD4+ T cells from blood, obtained before the fourth cycle of nivolumab. This TCR was recovered from a human donor with classical Hodgkin lymphoma. V usage is TRBV20-1 and J usage is TRBJ1-1; D unclear. The CDR3 coding sequence is TGCTCCTCTAAGAGGAACACTGAAGCTTTCTTT. Its translation: CSSKRNTEAFF.